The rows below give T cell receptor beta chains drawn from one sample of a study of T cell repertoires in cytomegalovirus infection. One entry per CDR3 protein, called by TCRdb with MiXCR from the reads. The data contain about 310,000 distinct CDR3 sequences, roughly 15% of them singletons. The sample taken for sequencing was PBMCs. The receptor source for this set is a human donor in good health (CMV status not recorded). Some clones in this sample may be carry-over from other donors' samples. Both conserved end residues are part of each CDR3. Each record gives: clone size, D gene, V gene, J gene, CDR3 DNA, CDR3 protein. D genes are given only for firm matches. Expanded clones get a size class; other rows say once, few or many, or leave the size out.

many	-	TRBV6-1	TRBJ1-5	TGTGCCAGCACCACGGGGGGGGCAGGACAGCCCCAGCATTTT	CASTTGGAGQPQHF
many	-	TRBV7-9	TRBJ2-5	TGTGCCAGCAGCTTATCCCCTAGCGAGACCCAGTACTTC	CASSLSPSETQYF
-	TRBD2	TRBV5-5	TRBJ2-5	TGTGCCAGCAGCTTGCCGGGAGGAGAGACCCAGTACTTC	CASSLPGGETQYF
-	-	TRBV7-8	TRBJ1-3	TGTGCCAGCAGCTTAGAAGTGATCTCTGGAAACACCATATATTTT	CASSLEVISGNTIYF
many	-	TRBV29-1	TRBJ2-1	TGCAGCGGGGAACCCCAGGGAACCACCTACAATGAGCAGTTCTTC	CSGEPQGTTYNEQFF
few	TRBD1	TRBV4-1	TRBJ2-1	TGCGCCAGCAGCCAAGGGACAGGGTTTGGGGAGCAGTTCTTC	CASSQGTGFGEQFF
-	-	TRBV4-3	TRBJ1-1	TGCGCCAGCAGCCACGTGGGTGTGCGCATGAACACTGAAGCTTTCTTT	CASSHVGVRMNTEAFF
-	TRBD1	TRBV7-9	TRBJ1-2	TGTGCCAGCAGCTTAGGGACAGGGGATCCCTATGGCTACACCTTC	CASSLGTGDPYGYTF
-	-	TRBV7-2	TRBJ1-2	TGTGCCAGCAGCCCAAGAGATCCCCTTAACTATGGCTACACCTTC	CASSPRDPLNYGYTF
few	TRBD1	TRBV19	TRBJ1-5	TGTGCCAGTAGGGACAGGGTGCATCAGCCCCAGCATTTT	CASRDRVHQPQHF
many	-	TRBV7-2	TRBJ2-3	TGTGCCAGCAGCGGGGGTGCCACAGATACGCAGTATTTT	CASSGGATDTQYF
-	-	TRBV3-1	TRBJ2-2	TGTGCCAGCAGCCGCTTTCTCGGACCGAACACCGGGGAGCTGTTTTTT	CASSRFLGPNTGELFF
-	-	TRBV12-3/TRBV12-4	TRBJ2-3	TGTGCCAGCAGTTTAGGGCAGATACGACGCACAGATACGCAGTATTTT	CASSLGQIRRTDTQYF
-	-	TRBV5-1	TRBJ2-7	TGCGCCAGCAGCTTGACAGGGAGATATAGCTACGAGCAGTACTTC	CASSLTGRYSYEQYF
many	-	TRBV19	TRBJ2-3	TGTGCCAGTAGGATCTGGGGGGCTAGCACAGATACGCAGTATTTT	CASRIWGASTDTQYF
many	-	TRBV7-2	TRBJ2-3	TGTGCCAGCAGCCCCGCGAGGGGGATCACAGATACGCAGTATTTT	CASSPARGITDTQYF
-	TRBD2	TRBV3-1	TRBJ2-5	TGTGCCAGCAGCCTGGGACTAGCGGGGGGGAAAGAGACCCAGTACTTC	CASSLGLAGGKETQYF
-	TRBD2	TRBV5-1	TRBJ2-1	TGCGCCAGCAGCTCACCCGGGACTAGCGGTGCTAATGAGCAGTTCTTC	CASSSPGTSGANEQFF
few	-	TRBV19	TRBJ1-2	TGTGCCAGTAGATACCCCGGTAGTGGTGGATACTATGGCTACACCTTC	CASRYPGSGGYYGYTF
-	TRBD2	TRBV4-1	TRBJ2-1	TGCGCCAGCAGCCCGGGGACTAGCGGGGGGATCTACAATGAGCAGTTCTTC	CASSPGTSGGIYNEQFF
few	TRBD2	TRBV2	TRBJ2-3	TGTGCCAGCAAACGTGAAGCGGGGGGGCCAGATACGCAGTATTTT	CASKREAGGPDTQYF
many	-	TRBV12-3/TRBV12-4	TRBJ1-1	TGTGCCAGCAGTAACCAAGAGGGAGACACTGAAGCTTTCTTT	CASSNQEGDTEAFF
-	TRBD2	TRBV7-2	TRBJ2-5	TGTGCCAGCAGCTTAGCGTTAGCGGGGGCGTCGGAGACCCAGTACTTC	CASSLALAGASETQYF
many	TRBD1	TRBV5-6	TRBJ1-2	TGTGCCAGCAGCTCCACCCGACAGGGGGCCACCAACCGCTATGGCTACACCTTC	CASSSTRQGATNRYGYTF
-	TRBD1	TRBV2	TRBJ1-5	TGTGCCAGCAGTGAAGTAACAGGGGATTTTCTCTGGCCCCAGCATTTT	CASSEVTGDFLWPQHF
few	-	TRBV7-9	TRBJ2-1	TGTGCCAGCAGCTTATGGTCCCACAATGAGCAGTTCTTC	CASSLWSHNEQFF
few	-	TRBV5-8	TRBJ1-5	TGTGCCAGCAGCTTATGGGGTATGGGCAATCAGCCCCAGCATTTT	CASSLWGMGNQPQHF
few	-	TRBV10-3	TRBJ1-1	TGTGCCATCAGTGAGTTCGGGGGAGAGAACACTGAAGCTTTCTTT	CAISEFGGENTEAFF